This paragraph reports one TCR beta chain. Authors' methods: Reference gene primer amplification gave estimated nucleated cell counts. Using immunoSEQ multiplex PCR, the repertoire was profiled, and TCRdb retains in-frame clones only, with some absent. V and J calls and clone size come straight from that table; D and trimming were deduced from the DNA. The sample comprises 150,000 or so clones, 87% of which are singletons, and under 6% rests with the top ten. Between the trimmed V and J ends, which lost 2 bases and 6 bases, there was a span of 8 bases. This CDR3 has 13 residues. Germline lookup yields CDR1 MNHNY and CDR2 SVGAGI (reference sequence). The sample originates from a study of blood T cell repertoires in COVID-19. Study summary: The samples span acute and convalescent COVID-19 from the United States, Italy and Spain. Nucleic acid was either cDNA or gDNA, and it came from T cells, B-cell-depleted T cells, or PBMCs.

The sequence was collected from a human donor in a cohort sampled during active COVID-19. The specimen was peripheral blood. The chain is built from TRBV6-6 and TRBJ2-1; D is perhaps TRBD2 (5 bases). CDR3 DNA: TGTGCCAGCAGTTACGAGGGAGTCAATGAGCAGTTCTTC. It specifies CASSYEGVNEQFF.